These 4 T cell receptor beta chains were sequenced from one sample in a study of chemoradiotherapy in HPV16-positive cancers. The assay was immunoSEQ multiplex PCR, and TCRdb's table has in-frame clones only and misses some. Altogether about 15,000 clones are present, over 85% being singletons, with the ten largest covering approximately 2.5%. The input for sequencing was blood, taken from a patient who underwent chemoradiotherapy. The receptors derive from a human donor with HPV-associated anogenital cancer.

This chain joins TRBV5-1 and TRBJ1-1, with D tentatively TRBD1 (5 bases). Per germline, CDR1 SGHRS and CDR2 YFSETQ. This CDR3 spans 15 amino acids. V was pared by 0 bases and J by 0 bases, with 9 bases between. CDR3 coding DNA: TGCGCCAGCAGCTTGGTGGGGGGTTTGAACACTGAAGCTTTCTTT. Amino acid sequence: CASSLVGGLNTEAFF.

This rearrangement joins TRBV28 to TRBJ1-4; D gene uncertain. The V end lost 4 bases, the J end lost 14 bases, and 8 bases lay between the germline ends. Germline V gene data show CDR1 as MDHEN and CDR2 as SYDVKM. This CDR3 comprises 10 residues. For the CDR3, the DNA is TGTGCCAGCAGTTCCGGAGCGCTGTTTTTT. Translating it yields CASSSGALFF.

V and J are TRBV6-5 and TRBJ1-1; a weak D match, TRBD1 (6 bases). CDR1 MNHEY and CDR2 SVGAGI come from the germline V gene. CDR3 size: 12 residues. Trimming removed 7 bases at V and 3 bases at J, with 9 bases between. The CDR3 DNA reads TGTGCCAGCAAAGGACAGTACACTGAAGCTTTCTTT. This gives the protein CASKGQYTEAFF.

This clone was counted a single time. The V and J genes are TRBV5-1 and TRBJ2-7; a weak D match, TRBD2 (5 bases). The V and J ends lost 3 bases and 0 bases respectively, with 10 bases between them. This CDR3 region has 14 residues. Germline V gives CDR1 SGHRS, CDR2 YFSETQ. The CDR3 DNA is TGCGCCAGCAGCTCCAGCGGATTCTCCTACGAGCAGTACTTC. Amino acid sequence: CASSSSGFSYEQYF.